This TCR beta chain was sequenced for a study of blood T cell repertoires in COVID-19. Study details: Samples representing acute and convalescent COVID-19 were sourced from the United States, Italy and Spain. T cells, B-cell-depleted T cells, or PBMCs supplied cDNA or gDNA.

This CDR3 has 13 residues. V dropped 1 base and J dropped 5 bases, with 8 bases sitting between them. CDR1 SNHLY and CDR2 FYNNEI come from the germline V gene. The assay was immunoSEQ multiplex PCR, and TCRdb's table has in-frame clones only and misses some. The repertoire holds fewer than 400,000 clones, with 90% to 95% as singletons. This study enrolled people aged roughly 18 to 100 from around 26 US geographic areas. Exposed volunteers were people who met a COVID-19 case within 2 weeks before study entry. The sample was PBMCs or T cells enriched from blood (not recorded which). This clonotype was sampled from a woman aged 30 to 39 who had been exposed to COVID-19. The chain couples TRBV2 to TRBJ1-2; D ambiguous. The DNA of the CDR3 is TGTGCCAGCAGTGAAGGTACCGGTTATGGCTACACCTTC. Its translation is CASSEGTGYGYTF.